This T cell receptor beta chain was recovered during a study of T cell responses to AZD1222 COVID-19 vaccine. A note on this clone: What it binds is not known.

This table comes from immunoSEQ multiplex PCR, and its TCRdb copy is limited to in-frame clones, with some not included. The sample shows under 150,000 clones, about 87% of them seen only once. Study-level results: Most donors were white British and more were female, and clonal diversity was possibly underestimated. Nearly half of spike-specific TCRs reportedly target variant regions that are unmutated in the B.1.351 and B.1.1.7 variants. Spike-specific TCR breadth rose after two AZD1222 doses, and depth rose as well. Among AZD1222 vaccinees, only six were seropositive at baseline.

The sample was peripheral blood, taken 28 days after the second AZD1222 dose. This TCR came from an adult who received the AZD1222 COVID-19 vaccine.

CDR3 nucleotides: TGTGCCAGCAGTTATGCAGGAGGGTACGAGCAGTACTTC. Translation gives CASSYAGGYEQYF. The chain carries TRBV6-2 or TRBV6-3 and TRBJ2-7; D might be TRBD2 (6 bases). CDR1 is MNHEY and CDR2 is SVGEGT in the germline V gene. With 3 bases removed from V and 4 bases from J, the gap between germline ends came to 10 bases. The CDR3 is 13 residues long.